These 16 T cell receptor beta chains were sequenced from one sample in a study of blood T cell repertoires in COVID-19 (dated by TCRdb to 2018 to 2021). Library preparation used the immunoSEQ multiplex PCR assay. TCRdb provides this immuneACCESS table in a form limited to in-frame rearrangements. Some clones are lacking; in checked studies, under half of them reflect an unresolved V gene, and why the rest are absent is not known. In this sample the table shows about 62,000 clones, around 89% of which occur a single time. Roughly 1.2% of the sample comes from the top ten. Sample: peripheral blood. These TCRs come from a woman aged 55-70 years with acute or convalescent COVID-19.

The chain carries TRBV6-6 and TRBJ2-5; D might be TRBD2 (5 bases). V shed 2 bases and J shed 9 bases, with 7 bases lying between them. The CDR3 consists of 11 residues. Germline assignment: CDR1 MNHNY and CDR2 SVGAGI (reference sequence). As DNA, the CDR3 is TGTGCCAGCAGTTACCTGGGAGCCCAGTACTTC. The encoded protein is CASSYLGAQYF.

This chain uses TRBV6-5 with TRBJ1-1; 7 bases agree with TRBD1. The CDR3 sequence is 13 residues long. Germline CDR1 is MNHEY and CDR2 is SVGAGI. The trim removed 0 bases at V and 11 bases at J, leaving 6 bases unmatched. DNA of the CDR3: TGTGCCAGCAGTTACTCGACAGGGCGGATGGCTTTCTTT. Translated: CASSYSTGRMAFF.

In DNA form, the CDR3 reads TGCGCCAGCAGCCAAGAGGGACCGGGACATTACTCTGGAAACACCATATATTTT. Its protein is CASSQEGPGHYSGNTIYF. The V call is TRBV4-1, the J call TRBJ1-3; perhaps TRBD1 as D (6 bases). With 0 bases removed from V and 0 bases from J, the gap between germline ends came to 15 bases. The CDR3 totals 18 residues. The germline CDR1 and CDR2 sequences are MGHRA and YSYEKL.

The gene calls are TRBV10-3 and TRBJ2-5, with 9 bases matching TRBD1. J lost 6 bases, V lost 4 bases, and 3 bases had no gene match. The germline gives CDR1 ENHRY, CDR2 SYGVKD. This CDR3 spans 13 amino acids. The CDR3 bases are TGTGCCATCAGTGGGGACAGGGTTCAGACCCAGTACTTC. Translation gives CAISGDRVQTQYF.

V gene TRBV4-3 combines with J gene TRBJ2-2; TRBD2 matches at 9 bases. Germline assignment: CDR1 LGHNA and CDR2 YSLEER. The CDR3 extends over 19 amino acids. Trimming removed 4 bases from V and 4 bases from J; junction bases left unmatched: 16. The CDR3 loop reads CASSRGASGMGESTGELFF. The CDR3 bases are TGCGCCAGCAGCCGGGGGGCTAGCGGGATGGGGGAGAGCACCGGGGAGCTGTTTTTT.

This clone was counted only a few times. The chain is built from TRBV5-1 and TRBJ1-3; TRBD1 matches 7 bases. The junction had 6 bases not matched to a gene; V was cut back by 1 base and J by 2 bases. The V gene's germline CDR1 is SGHRS and CDR2 YFSETQ. CDR3 length: 16 amino acids. CDR3 in DNA: TGCGCCAGCAGCTTGACGACAGGGATGACTGGAAACACCATATATTTT. Its protein product is CASSLTTGMTGNTIYF. The variable domain in full, with the rest retrieved from reference TRBV5-1 and TRBJ1-3, is KAGVTQTPRYLIKTRGQQVTLSCSPISGHRSVSWYQQTPGQGLQFLFEYFSETQRNKGNFPGRFSGRQFSNSRSEMNVSTLELGDSALYLCASSLTTGMTGNTIYFGEGSWLTVV.

The CDR3 spells CASSQTGETQYF. The CDR3, as DNA: TGTGCCAGCAGCCAAACTGGAGAGACCCAGTACTTC. The gene calls are TRBV3-1 (or the pseudogene TRBV3-2) and TRBJ2-5; D remains ambiguous. Germline V gene sequence: CDR1 LGHDT, CDR2 YNNKEL (reference sequence). Trimming cost V 2 bases and J 4 bases, with 5 bases left between them. The CDR3 is 12 residues long.

The chain combines TRBV27 with TRBJ2-5; possible D gene TRBD2, 6 bases. The ends were cut back, 5 bases at V and 0 bases at J, with 19 bases in the middle. Looked up from germline, CDR1 is MNHEY and CDR2 is SMNVEV (reference sequence). The CDR3 loop spans 17 amino acids. The CDR3: CASSANLANIYQETQYF. CDR3 DNA: TGTGCCAGCAGTGCTAACCTAGCGAACATTTACCAAGAGACCCAGTACTTC.

The chain is built from TRBV5-8 and TRBJ1-2; D is perhaps TRBD1 (6 bases). The germline gives CDR1 SGHTS, CDR2 YDEGEE. Trimming shortened V by 0 bases and J by 5 bases, and 11 bases separated the two germline ends. This CDR3 comprises 14 residues. The CDR3 here is CASSLATGVYGYTF. The CDR3 DNA reads as TGTGCCAGCAGCTTGGCGACAGGCGTTTATGGCTACACCTTC.

This chain connects TRBV7-2 to TRBJ2-3, with D perhaps matching TRBD1 (7 bases). Germline V CDR1 and CDR2: SGHTA, FQGNSA. The CDR3 length is 14 residues. The ends were cut back, 5 bases at V and 2 bases at J, with 11 bases in the middle. DNA of the CDR3: TGTGCCAGCAGCCAGGGGGGCTACACAGATACGCAGTATTTT. Encoded protein: CASSQGGYTDTQYF.

The chain has TRBV21-1 and TRBJ1-2; the table names TRBD1, a call not compared with the DNA. TRBV21-1 is shown as a pseudogene. The CDR3 is 16 amino acids. The CDR3 here is CASSRRDREGNYGYTF. In DNA, the CDR3 is TGTGCCAGCAGCCGCCGGGACAGGGAGGGGAACTATGGCTACACCTTC.

The rearrangement joins TRBV2 to TRBJ1-1, with a weak D call TRBD1 (6 bases). The CDR3 extends over 13 amino acids. From germline, CDR1 is SNHLY and CDR2 FYNNEI. Deletions cut 8 bases from V and 0 bases from J, with 10 bases between. This chain's CDR3 is CASGGQMNTEAFF. In DNA, the CDR3 is TGTGCCAGCGGTGGACAGATGAACACTGAAGCTTTCTTT.

This chain connects TRBV29-1 to TRBJ1-2, with TRBD1 identical over 8 bases. With 7 bases clipped from V and 6 bases from J, the junction kept 7 bases outside the gene matches. Germline V CDR1 and CDR2: SQVTM, ANQGSEA. The CDR3 length is 12 residues. The CDR3 DNA reads TGCAGCGGACGACAGGGGCTGGATGGCTACACCTTC. Translated, it gives CSGRQGLDGYTF.

The chain recombines TRBV5-4 with TRBJ2-1, with 7 bases lining up with TRBD1. CDR3 size: 16 residues. The V gene's germline CDR1 is SGHNT and CDR2 YYREEE (reference sequence). The V gene end was trimmed by 3 bases and the J gene end by 5 bases; junction bases not matched to a gene: 11. Here the CDR3 reads CASSSSRDRLNNEQFF. Written as DNA, the CDR3 is TGTGCCAGCAGCTCGTCACGGGACAGACTAAACAATGAGCAGTTCTTC.

The chain uses TRBV6-5 and TRBJ2-5; TRBD2 aligns across 8 bases. The germline gives CDR1 MNHEY, CDR2 SVGAGI. The CDR3 has 15 residues. With 8 bases clipped from V and 0 bases from J, the junction kept 8 bases outside the gene matches. Written as DNA, the CDR3 is TGTGCCAGCTCCCATAGCGGGGTCCACCAAGAGACCCAGTACTTC. Translating it yields CASSHSGVHQETQYF.

This clone was seen only once. This chain joins TRBV9 and TRBJ1-4; tentative D call: TRBD1 (6 bases). CDR3 length: 16 amino acids. CDR1 SGDLS and CDR2 YYNGEE come from the germline V gene. V dropped 0 bases and J dropped 4 bases, with 13 bases sitting between them. The chain's CDR3 is CASSVGIGTFNEKLFF. The CDR3 nucleotides are TGTGCCAGCAGCGTAGGAATAGGGACATTTAATGAAAAACTGTTTTTT.